One sample yielded the 32 T cell receptor beta chains listed below, sequenced in a study of blood T cell repertoires in COVID-19. Some clones are missing from TCRdb's copy, which holds only in-frame ones; the method was immunoSEQ multiplex PCR. The sample includes around 30,000 clones, 70% to 90% of them seen just once. Sequenced material: peripheral blood. Receptors originate from a human donor in a cohort sampled during active COVID-19.

The chain recombines TRBV5-1 with TRBJ1-4; D gene unclear. Germline-derived CDR1 and CDR2 are SGHRS and YFSETQ. Trimming stripped 1 base from V and 11 bases from J, with 18 bases between. The CDR3 length is 15 residues. CDR3: CASSLQVDPGGKLFF. In DNA form, the CDR3 reads TGCGCCAGCAGCTTGCAGGTGGACCCCGGAGGGAAACTGTTTTTT.

In this sample, this clone turned up once. The V call is TRBV2, the J call TRBJ1-2; D not resolved. CDR1 is SNHLY and CDR2 is FYNNEI in the germline V gene. This CDR3 is built from 11 residues. V was cut by 3 bases and J by 4 bases, with 3 bases left in between. The CDR3 protein is CASSEAYGYTF. The CDR3 DNA reads as TGTGCCAGCAGTGAGGCCTATGGCTACACCTTC. Full variable domain (missing parts from reference TRBV2 and TRBJ1-2): EPEVTQTPSHQVTQMGQEVILRCVPISNHLYFYWYRQILGQKVEFLVSFYNNEISEKSEIFDDQFSVERPDGSNFTLKIRSTKLEDSAMYFCASSEAYGYTFGSGTRLTVV.

The V call is TRBV4-2, the J call TRBJ2-5, with 15 bases identical to TRBD2. CDR1 LGHNA and CDR2 YNFKEQ come from the germline V gene. This CDR3 has 17 amino acids. V was pared by 3 bases and J by 2 bases, with 4 bases of the junction left unmatched. DNA of the CDR3: TGTGCCAGCAGCCACGGGACTAGCGGGGGGACTCAAGAGACCCAGTACTTC. The encoded protein is CASSHGTSGGTQETQYF.

CDR3 amino acids: CASSLDPGVIRNEQFF. CDR3 in DNA: TGCGCCAGCAGCTTGGATCCAGGGGTGATTCGGAATGAGCAGTTCTTC. V and J are TRBV5-1 and TRBJ2-1, with a weak D call TRBD1 (6 bases). The CDR3 runs 16 residues. CDR1 is SGHRS and CDR2 is YFSETQ in the germline V gene. The V end was cut by 0 bases, the J end by 7 bases, with 17 bases between. Full variable domain (missing parts from reference TRBV5-1 and TRBJ2-1): KAGVTQTPRYLIKTRGQQVTLSCSPISGHRSVSWYQQTPGQGLQFLFEYFSETQRNKGNFPGRFSGRQFSNSRSEMNVSTLELGDSALYLCASSLDPGVIRNEQFFGPGTRLTVL.

The chain's CDR3 is CASGLVRQAAEGYTF. In DNA, the CDR3 is TGTGCTAGTGGTTTGGTAAGACAGGCGGCCGAGGGCTACACCTTC. The genes are TRBV12-5 and TRBJ1-2; tentative D call: TRBD1 (6 bases). The length of the CDR3 is 15 residues. From germline, CDR1 is LGHNT and CDR2 FRNRAP. Trimming left V 0 bases short and J 8 bases short, with 16 bases between. Filled out from reference TRBV12-5 and TRBJ1-2, the complete variable domain reads DARVTQTPRHKVTEMGQEVTMRCQPILGHNTVFWYRQTMMQGLELLAYFRNRAPLDDSGMPKDRFSAEMPDATLATLKIQPSEPRDSAVYFCASGLVRQAAEGYTFGSGTRLTVV.

This rearrangement joins TRBV30 to TRBJ2-3; 7 nucleotides line up with TRBD1. V trimming: 2 bases; J trimming: 3 bases; junction bases outside the gene matches: 5. The CDR3 is 14 amino acids. Germline lookup yields CDR1 GTSNPN and CDR2 SVGIG (reference sequence). CDR3 sequence (DNA): TGTGCCTGGAGTCGGGGACAGACGACAGATACGCAGTATTTT. Residues: CAWSRGQTTDTQYF.

The J gene is TRBJ2-5, the V gene TRBV9; 7 positions match TRBD2. The CDR3 runs to 13 residues. Trimming cost V 2 bases and J 5 bases; bases outside gene matches: 3. CDR1 and CDR2 from the germline V gene are SGDLS and YYNGEE. In DNA, the CDR3 is TGTGCCAGCAGCGTGGGGGGAGGGGAGACCCAGTACTTC. Protein sequence: CASSVGGGETQYF.

The V and J genes are TRBV27 and TRBJ1-4, with a tentative D call TRBD1 (6 bases). The germline gives CDR1 MNHEY, CDR2 SMNVEV (reference sequence). V was clipped by 4 bases and J by 3 bases, with 18 bases between them. This CDR3 spans 17 amino acids. The CDR3 region has the DNA TGTGCCAGCAGTTCCCGAATACAGGGACCGGCTAATGAAAAACTGTTTTTT. Encoded protein: CASSSRIQGPANEKLFF.

The chain combines TRBV29-1 with TRBJ2-2, with 8 bases aligning to TRBD1. J was trimmed by 1 base and V by 7 bases; bases with no gene match: 2. This CDR3 region has 13 residues. The germline gives CDR1 SQVTM, CDR2 ANQGSEA. The CDR3 bases are TGCAGCGCGACAGGGGTGAACACCGGGGAGCTGTTTTTT. This encodes CSATGVNTGELFF.

The chain couples TRBV3-1 (or the pseudogene TRBV3-2) to TRBJ2-6; the D gene is possibly TRBD2 (6 bases). V dropped 1 base and J dropped 4 bases, with 11 bases sitting between them. The germline gives CDR1 LGHDT, CDR2 YNNKEL (reference sequence). This CDR3 spans 16 amino acids. DNA of the CDR3: TGTGCCAGCAGCCAAGGGAGGGCTTCCGGGGCCAACGTCCTGACTTTC. It yields the protein CASSQGRASGANVLTF.

This clone was detected a few times. V and J are TRBV5-1 and TRBJ2-5; D is possibly TRBD2 (6 bases). This CDR3 is built from 14 residues. Germline V gene data show CDR1 as SGHRS and CDR2 as YFSETQ. The V and J ends lost 5 bases and 2 bases respectively, with 13 bases between them. CDR3 loop: CASRDGGGQETQYF. Written as DNA, the CDR3 is TGCGCCAGCAGAGATGGTGGGGGGCAAGAGACCCAGTACTTC.

This chain uses TRBV6-6 with TRBJ1-2; no reliable D call. CDR3 length: 15 residues. CDR1 and CDR2 from the germline V gene are MNHNY and SVGAGI (reference sequence). This chain's CDR3 is CAVTGGRLIDYGYTF. The CDR3 bases are TGTGCTGTCACCGGCGGCAGACTAATTGACTATGGCTACACCTTC.

V gene TRBV7-6 combines with J gene TRBJ2-2, with TRBD2 as a possible D gene (5 bases). The V end lost 5 bases, the J end lost 2 bases, and 9 bases lay between the germline ends. Germline-derived CDR1 and CDR2 are SGHVS and FNYEAQ. The CDR3 runs 14 residues. The CDR3 DNA reads TGTGCCAGCAGCATACCGGGAAACACCGGGGAGCTGTTTTTT. It specifies CASSIPGNTGELFF.

This clone was recorded only once. The chain links TRBV25-1 to TRBJ2-2; D perhaps matches TRBD1 (6 bases). V was trimmed by 8 bases and J by 5 bases, leaving 12 bases between them. CDR1 is MGHDK, CDR2 SYGVNS, per germline. CDR3 length equals 13 residues. The CDR3 loop is CASQGKWTGELFF. The CDR3 DNA sequence: TGTGCCAGCCAGGGGAAGTGGACCGGGGAGCTGTTTTTT.

This chain connects TRBV4-1 to TRBJ2-1, with unresolved D. The CDR3 loop spans 11 amino acids. The germline V and J ends were trimmed by 1 base and 10 bases, with 5 bases remaining between them. The germline V gene encodes CDR1 MGHRA and CDR2 YSYEKL. Written as DNA, the CDR3 is TGCGCCAGCAGCCAAGCACAGGAGCAGTTCTTC. As protein: CASSQAQEQFF.

The chain carries TRBV28 and TRBJ1-2, with a tentative D call TRBD1 (5 bases). CDR1 is MDHEN and CDR2 is SYDVKM in the germline V gene. This CDR3 is 16 amino acids long. V was cut by 2 bases and J by 0 bases, with 13 bases left in between. CDR3 coding DNA: TGTGCCAGCAGTTTAGGCAGGGCGCCGGCTAACTATGGCTACACCTTC. Protein product: CASSLGRAPANYGYTF.

The chain links TRBV6-5 to TRBJ1-5, with 10 positions matching TRBD1. CDR3 size: 14 residues. CDR1 and CDR2 from the germline V gene are MNHEY and SVGAGI. J lost 6 bases, V lost 6 bases, and 5 bases had no gene match. This CDR3 is CASRDRGESQPQHF. CDR3 DNA: TGTGCCAGCAGGGACAGGGGGGAGAGTCAGCCCCAGCATTTT.

V and J are TRBV4-2 and TRBJ1-1, with D maybe TRBD1 (5 bases). Germline-derived CDR1 and CDR2 are LGHNA and YNFKEQ. The CDR3 has 15 residues. Trimming took off 3 bases at V and 5 bases at J, with 16 bases between the two ends. Written as DNA, the CDR3 is TGTGCCAGCAGCCAGATTCAGGGTCGGGCGACTGAAGCTTTCTTT. Protein product: CASSQIQGRATEAFF.

The rearrangement joins TRBV5-1 to TRBJ2-3; 7 positions agree with TRBD2. Germline V lookup: CDR1 SGHRS, CDR2 YFSETQ. Trimming cost V 4 bases and J 5 bases; bases outside gene matches: 10. The CDR3 is made up of 15 amino acids. CDR3 coding DNA: TGCGCCAGCAGCGCGGGAGAGGCGCGGGGAGATACGCAGTATTTT. Amino acids: CASSAGEARGDTQYF.

The chain is built from TRBV27 and TRBJ2-7, with 13 positions matching TRBD2. This CDR3 contains 14 residues. After removal of 7 bases from V and 6 bases from J, the junction contained 6 bases not matched to a gene. Germline V CDR1 and CDR2: MNHEY, SMNVEV (reference sequence). The CDR3 DNA is TGTGCCAGCACTACTAGCGGGGGGGTGGGCGAGCAGTACTTC. Amino acid sequence: CASTTSGGVGEQYF.

The chain recombines TRBV7-3 with TRBJ2-3; maybe TRBD2 (5 bases). V was cut by 5 bases and J by 2 bases, with 11 bases left in between. CDR3 length: 14 amino acids. The V gene's germline CDR1 is SGHTA and CDR2 FQGTGA. CDR3: CASSPGLYTDTQYF. CDR3 DNA sequence: TGTGCCAGCAGCCCTGGACTGTACACAGATACGCAGTATTTT.

This chain uses TRBV9 with TRBJ2-7; 11 nucleotides align to TRBD2. The CDR3 has 15 amino acids. Per the germline V gene, CDR1 is SGDLS and CDR2 is YYNGEE. V shed 4 bases, J shed 0 bases, and the junction held 3 bases outside the gene matches. CDR3 residues: CASSTSGGSSYEQYF. CDR3 DNA sequence: TGTGCCAGCAGCACTAGCGGGGGTTCCTCCTACGAGCAGTACTTC.

This clone was recorded a few times. The genes are TRBV7-9 and TRBJ1-6; D is unresolved. The CDR3 spans 15 residues. V lost 3 bases and J 0 bases, leaving 6 bases between the germline ends. The germline V gene encodes CDR1 SEHNR and CDR2 FQNEAQ (reference sequence). The CDR3 sequence: CASSFGSSYNSPLHF. CDR3 sequence (DNA): TGTGCCAGCAGCTTCGGGAGCTCCTATAATTCACCCCTCCACTTT.

This rearrangement joins TRBV5-5 to TRBJ1-5; TRBD1 matches at 7 bases. J lost 3 bases, V lost 0 bases, and 6 bases had no gene match. The CDR3 spans 16 residues. Germline CDR1 and CDR2: SGHKS and YYEKEE (reference sequence). CDR3 DNA: TGTGCCAGCAGCTTGGGTGGGACAGTCCACAATCAGCCCCAGCATTTT. Its translation: CASSLGGTVHNQPQHF.

The chain couples TRBV19 to TRBJ1-1; tentatively, D is TRBD1 (6 bases). V was cut by 7 bases and J by 2 bases, with 17 bases left in between. This CDR3 contains 15 residues. Germline values: CDR1 LNHDA, CDR2 SQIVND (reference sequence). The CDR3 DNA reads as TGTGCCAGTACCAAGCAACAGGGATCCAACACTGAAGCTTTCTTT. This codes for CASTKQQGSNTEAFF.

This clone appeared a single time. Written as DNA, the CDR3 is TGTGCCAGCAGCAAAGGTTCTCCTGACAGGGGGCTCAACACCGGGGAGCTGTTTTTT. It encodes CASSKGSPDRGLNTGELFF. The V call is TRBV21-1, the J call TRBJ2-2; the listed D gene, TRBD1, was not tested against the DNA. TRBV21-1 is recorded as a pseudogene. The CDR3 covers 19 residues.

The rearrangement joins TRBV2 to TRBJ2-7, with D possibly being TRBD1 (6 bases). V lost 5 bases to trimming and J lost 6 bases, with 11 bases between them. This CDR3 contains 12 residues. Germline V CDR1 and CDR2: SNHLY, FYNNEI. The CDR3 sequence is CASSTDRPEQYF. CDR3 sequence (DNA): TGTGCCAGCAGTACCGACAGGCCCGAGCAGTACTTC. Supplemented by reference TRBV2 and TRBJ2-7, the full variable domain reads EPEVTQTPSHQVTQMGQEVILRCVPISNHLYFYWYRQILGQKVEFLVSFYNNEISEKSEIFDDQFSVERPDGSNFTLKIRSTKLEDSAMYFCASSTDRPEQYFGPGTRLTVT.

The chain recombines TRBV25-1 with TRBJ2-5, with D maybe TRBD2 (6 bases). Germline-derived CDR1 and CDR2 are MGHDK and SYGVNS. V was clipped by 8 bases and J by 2 bases, with 12 bases between them. The CDR3 has 13 residues. The DNA of the CDR3 is TGTGCCAGCTCTCCGGGACTTCAAGAGACCCAGTACTTC. It yields the protein CASSPGLQETQYF.

This chain joins TRBV6-5 and TRBJ2-7; 7 nucleotides agree with TRBD1. The CDR3 is 13 amino acids. V trimming: 5 bases; J trimming: 3 bases; junction bases outside the gene matches: 4. Germline loops: CDR1 MNHEY, CDR2 SVGAGI. The CDR3: CASSRTGDYEQYF. In nucleotides, the CDR3 is TGTGCCAGCAGTAGGACAGGAGACTACGAGCAGTACTTC.

V and J are TRBV7-2 and TRBJ2-4; D is undetermined. The CDR3 runs 13 residues. Per the germline V gene, CDR1 is SGHTA and CDR2 is FQGNSA. Trimming pared 8 bases from V and 1 base from J, leaving 9 bases between. CDR3 amino acids: CASLGSAKNIQYF. CDR3 nucleotides: TGTGCCAGCCTCGGTAGCGCCAAAAACATTCAGTACTTC.

The chain carries TRBV18 and TRBJ2-2, with 7 bases aligning to TRBD1. CDR3 length: 16 residues. Germline V gives CDR1 KGHSH, CDR2 LQKENI. Trimming took 3 bases from V and 4 from J; bases not matched to a gene: 8. For the CDR3, the DNA is TGTGCCAGCTCACCTCCAAGGACAGGTTCCACCGGGGAGCTGTTTTTT. Translated, it gives CASSPPRTGSTGELFF.

The chain uses TRBV6-1 and TRBJ1-4; D is perhaps TRBD1 (5 bases). V lost 1 base to trimming and J lost 6 bases, with 12 bases between them. This CDR3 spans 15 amino acids. Germline-derived CDR1 and CDR2 are MNHNS and SASEGT. DNA of the CDR3: TGTGCCAGCAGTGAAGTACAGGAGACGTATGAAAAACTGTTTTTT. Encoded protein: CASSEVQETYEKLFF.